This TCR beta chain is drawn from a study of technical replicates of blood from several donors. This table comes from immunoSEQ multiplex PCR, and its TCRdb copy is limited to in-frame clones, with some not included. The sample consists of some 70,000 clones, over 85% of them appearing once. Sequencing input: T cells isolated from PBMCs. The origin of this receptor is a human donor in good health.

The CDR3 DNA reads as TGTGCCACCAGCAGAGACCCCGGGCGGGACCGGTCTTTGGAGCAGTTCTTC. The encoded protein is CATSRDPGRDRSLEQFF. The V call is TRBV15, the J call TRBJ2-1; maybe TRBD2 (6 bases). Germline-derived CDR1 and CDR2 are LNHNV and YYDKDF (reference sequence). V lost 0 bases and J 10 bases, leaving 22 bases between the germline ends. The CDR3 has 17 residues.